The source of this T cell receptor (beta chain) is a study of tumor and adjacent non-tumor tissue in lung cancer. Study-level points and caveats: Top 100 clones took a larger repertoire share in normal lung.

In this sample, this clonotype turned up many times. What it recognizes is unknown. RNA was extracted from bulk tissue without any cell sorting. There are 15 residues in the CDR3. Trimming shortened V by 4 bases and J by 2 bases, and 15 bases separated the two germline ends. Germline loops: CDR1 SGHRS, CDR2 YFSETQ. Three rounds of nested PCR, following a modified ARM-PCR protocol, produced the TCRbeta library. Each CDR3 protein gets one entry after TCRdb re-called the multiplex PCR reads with MiXCR. The repertoire has roughly 81,000 distinct CDR3 sequences, approximately 57% of them found once; the top ten carry roughly 14%.

Input material: lung tumor tissue. The V gene is TRBV5-1, the J gene TRBJ2-5; D is tentatively TRBD1 or TRBD2 (6 bases each). This sequence was found in a man between 65 and 79 years old with non-small cell lung cancer. DNA of the CDR3: TGCGCCAGCAGCGCGTCTGGAGGGGGACAAGAGACCCAGTACTTC. The encoded protein is CASSASGGGQETQYF.